The next 5 T cell receptor beta chains were all read from a single sample in a study of cytotoxic CD8 clonotypes in ibrutinib-treated CLL. TCRdb's copy holds only in-frame clones and misses some; the assay was immunoSEQ multiplex PCR. This sample has roughly 150,000 clones, with around 76% found just once. The material was PBMCs, obtained after 24 months of ibrutinib treatment. These receptors originate from a human donor with chronic lymphocytic leukemia.

The gene calls are TRBV19 and TRBJ1-4, with no clear D. The CDR3 runs to 12 residues. V lost 7 bases, J lost 8 bases, and 11 bases lay in between. Per the germline V gene, CDR1 is LNHDA and CDR2 is SQIVND (reference sequence). The CDR3 DNA is TGTGCCAGTACTGTTGTGGGGGAAAAACTGTTTTTT. Its translation: CASTVVGEKLFF.

At least ten counts were recorded for this clone. V usage is TRBV19 and J usage is TRBJ1-1; D possibly corresponds to TRBD1 (5 bases). Germline CDR1 LNHDA, CDR2 SQIVND (reference sequence). The CDR3 extends over 13 amino acids. Trimming shortened V by 6 bases and J by 1 base, and 9 bases separated the two germline ends. CDR3 in DNA: TGTGCCAGTAGGTGGACAACGAACACTGAAGCTTTCTTT. Its translation: CASRWTTNTEAFF.

The chain has TRBV10-1 and TRBJ2-3; D gene uncertain. The CDR3 totals 14 residues. V lost 1 base and J 2 bases, leaving 7 bases between the germline ends. Looked up from germline, CDR1 is WNHNN and CDR2 is SYGVQD (reference sequence). The CDR3 DNA reads TGCGCCAGCAGTGAGTGGCTAGTCACAGATACGCAGTATTTT. It specifies CASSEWLVTDTQYF.

CDR3 sequence (DNA): TGTGCCAGCAGCTTAGCGGGACAGGGCTTTTACGAGCAGTACTTC. It encodes CASSLAGQGFYEQYF. V and J are TRBV7-8 and TRBJ2-7, with 9 bases that match TRBD1. The J segment lost 4 bases and the V segment lost 0 bases, leaving 4 bases of the junction unmatched. CDR3 length equals 15 residues. Germline-derived CDR1 and CDR2 are SGHVS and FQNEAQ. Drawing the rest from reference TRBV7-8 and TRBJ2-7, the complete variable domain is GAGVSQSPRYKVAKRGQDVALRCDPISGHVSLFWYQQALGQGPEFLTYFQNEAQLDKSGLPSDRFFAERPEGSVSTLKIQRTQQEDSAVYLCASSLAGQGFYEQYFGPGTRLTVT.

As for this clone: The sample carries other DNA sequences with the same CDR3. CDR3 sequence (DNA): TGTGCCAGCAGTGAAGAGGAAAAACTGTTTTTT. It is translated as CASSEEEKLFF. The V call is TRBV2, the J call TRBJ1-4; D is unresolved. Looked up from germline, CDR1 is SNHLY and CDR2 is FYNNEI. V lost 1 base and J lost 8, with 2 bases in between. This CDR3 is 11 amino acids long. The whole variable domain, filled in from reference TRBV2 and TRBJ1-4, reads EPEVTQTPSHQVTQMGQEVILRCVPISNHLYFYWYRQILGQKVEFLVSFYNNEISEKSEIFDDQFSVERPDGSNFTLKIRSTKLEDSAMYFCASSEEEKLFFGSGTQLSVL.